This T cell receptor (beta chain) was retrieved from a study of blood T cells in healthy people across ages. Findings and limits, study-wide: Per million T cells, the diversity of TCR beta decreased roughly linearly as age advanced.

Of note for this clonotype: Its antigen is undetermined.

The CDR3 loop spans 15 amino acids. Per germline, CDR1 MGHRA and CDR2 YSYEKL. The ends were cut back, 1 base at V and 4 bases at J, with 13 bases in the middle. Using a J-beta primer mix together with a sample-barcoded 5' primer, a second PCR was run for about 6 to 11 cycles. In TCRdb, the 5' RACE reads were re-called with MiXCR into one record per CDR3 protein. The sample has about 1.6 million distinct CDR3 sequences, roughly a third seen once. In terms of origin and age, donors were healthy Caucasian individuals from Russia aged about 6 to 100. The receptor was isolated from a woman in her thirties in good health. The chain joins TRBV4-1 to TRBJ1-2; D perhaps matches TRBD1 (6 bases). What was sequenced was blood. The CDR3 region is CASSQASGEGYGYTF. Written as DNA, the CDR3 is TGCGCCAGCAGCCAAGCCTCAGGGGAGGGCTATGGCTACACCTTC.